This T cell receptor beta chain was obtained from a study of cytomegalovirus exposure and HLA in healthy donors. At the level of the study: There were some 120 million unique TCR beta sequences, drawn from roughly 200 million T cells, in an earlier analysis. Study conclusions and caveats: Across donors, sequencing depth was assumed by presence/absence analyses to be roughly uniform. A reported reduction in N-insertions relative to the roughly 710-donor mean was seen in an Asian-associated ancestry cluster in a later analysis. Earlier analysis yielded a pattern in which most TCR beta V segments were productive about 90% or about 30% of the time.

As for this clone: Antigen: not known.

PCR was performed using 60 Vbeta and 13 Jbeta primers. Sequencing was performed with immunoSEQ multiplex PCR; in TCRdb, only in-frame clones are kept and a portion is missing. The sample lists under 300,000 clones; about 90% were seen once. The receptor comes from a girl aged 2 to 9 in good health and CMV-seronegative. The sequencing input was PBMCs.

The CDR3 protein is CASSHPRGGSNKETQYF. The DNA for the CDR3 is TGTGCCAGCAGCCACCCGCGGGGGGGATCTAACAAAGAGACCCAGTACTTC. The chain has TRBV11-3 and TRBJ2-5, with 9 bases that match TRBD2. The germline gives CDR1 SGHNT, CDR2 YENEEA. V was clipped by 5 bases and J by 3 bases; unmatched bases: 13. The length of the CDR3 is 17 residues.